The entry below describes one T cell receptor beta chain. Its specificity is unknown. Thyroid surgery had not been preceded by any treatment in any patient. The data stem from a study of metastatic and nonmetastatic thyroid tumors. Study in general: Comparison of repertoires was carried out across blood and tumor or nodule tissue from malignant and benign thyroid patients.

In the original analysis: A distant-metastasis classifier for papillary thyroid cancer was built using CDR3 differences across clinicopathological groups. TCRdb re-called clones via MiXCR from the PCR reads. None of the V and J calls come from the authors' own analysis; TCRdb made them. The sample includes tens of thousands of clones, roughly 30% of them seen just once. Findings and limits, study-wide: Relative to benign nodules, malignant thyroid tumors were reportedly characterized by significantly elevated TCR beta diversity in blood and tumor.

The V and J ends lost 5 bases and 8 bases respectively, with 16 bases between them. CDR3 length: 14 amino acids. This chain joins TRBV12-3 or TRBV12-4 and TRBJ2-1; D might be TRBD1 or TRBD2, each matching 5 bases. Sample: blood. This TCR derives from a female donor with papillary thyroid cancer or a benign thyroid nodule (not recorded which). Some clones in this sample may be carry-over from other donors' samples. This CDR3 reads CASSVHGTAYEQFF. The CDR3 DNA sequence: TGTGCCAGCAGTGTCCACGGGACGGCCTATGAGCAGTTCTTC.